This TCR beta chain was sequenced for a study of OX40 agonist ivuxolimab in advanced cancers. The CDR3 has 14 amino acids. The germline CDR1 and CDR2 sequences are SEHNR and FQNEAQ (reference sequence). Profiling relied on immunoSEQ multiplex PCR, and the TCRdb table lists in-frame clones only, not all of them. The sample has 20,000 to 25,000 clones; about 85% are singletons. The V and J genes are TRBV7-9 and TRBJ2-5; possibly TRBD1 for D (6 bases). The DNA end favors TRBJ2-7, so the J call may be wrong. The sequenced sample was CD4+ or CD8+ T cells sorted from blood, obtained in a trial of the OX40 agonist ivuxolimab. The sequence was collected from an adult with an advanced solid tumor such as melanoma, head and neck, liver or kidney cancer. CDR3 sequence: CASSLDTGSYEQYF. The CDR3 DNA is TGTGCCAGCAGCTTAGACACAGGGAGCTACGAGCAGTACTTC.